The 21 T cell receptor beta chains below all came from one sample that was sequenced in a study of blood T cell repertoires in COVID-19. Data came from immunoSEQ multiplex PCR; TCRdb stores just in-frame clones and leaves some out. There are 250,000 to 350,000 clones in the sample; about 85% occur only once, and 2% to 3% lies in the top ten. The sequencing sample was made of PBMCs or T cells enriched from blood (not recorded which). These receptors came from a woman aged 50 to 60 who had recovered from COVID-19.

This chain links TRBV6-2 or TRBV6-3 with TRBJ1-1, with D possibly TRBD1 on 6 matching bases. V was cut by 4 bases and J by 4 bases, with 16 bases left in between. This CDR3 is 15 amino acids long. The germline V gene has CDR1 MNHEY and CDR2 SVGEGT. The CDR3 DNA follows: TGTGCCAGCAGTTCGCCGAGCCAACAGGGCACTGAAGCTTTCTTT. It encodes CASSSPSQQGTEAFF.

This clone was detected only once. The J gene is TRBJ2-6, the V gene TRBV18; 10 positions agree with TRBD1. CDR3 length equals 17 residues. Germline V gives CDR1 KGHSH, CDR2 LQKENI. J was trimmed by 0 bases and V by 6 bases; bases with no gene match: 5. The CDR3 loop is CASSPGQGGSGANVLTF. CDR3 nucleotide sequence: TGTGCCAGCTCGCCCGGACAGGGGGGCTCTGGGGCCAACGTCCTGACTTTC.

J is TRBJ2-2 and V is TRBV29-1; 7 positions agree with TRBD2. The V segment lost 5 bases and the J segment 6 bases; nucleotides outside the gene matches: 12. Per germline, CDR1 SQVTM and CDR2 ANQGSEA. There are 15 residues in the CDR3. CDR3 protein: CSVLSSLTSAGELFF. The DNA of the CDR3 is TGCAGCGTTTTATCATCCTTAACTAGCGCCGGGGAGCTGTTTTTT.

This chain connects TRBV3-1 (or the pseudogene TRBV3-2) to TRBJ2-6; D remains unclear. With 1 base removed from V and 0 bases from J, the gap between germline ends came to 7 bases. The CDR3 loop spans 16 amino acids. Germline V gene data show CDR1 as LGHDT and CDR2 as YNNKEL (reference sequence). The CDR3 here is CASSQGGGSGANVLTF. In DNA, the CDR3 is TGTGCCAGCAGCCAAGGCGGCGGCTCTGGGGCCAACGTCCTGACTTTC.

V and J are TRBV29-1 and TRBJ2-7; 12 nucleotides line up with TRBD2. Per the germline V gene, CDR1 is SQVTM and CDR2 is ANQGSEA. The CDR3 has 15 amino acids. The trim removed 2 bases at V and 5 bases at J, leaving 7 bases unmatched. The CDR3 DNA is TGCAGCGTTGAACTGCTAGCGGGAGGGCTTAACGAGCAGTACTTC. Protein product: CSVELLAGGLNEQYF.

The chain joins TRBV5-1 to TRBJ2-5, with 9 nucleotides matching TRBD1. Per germline, CDR1 SGHRS and CDR2 YFSETQ. This CDR3 has 14 residues. V lost 4 bases and J lost 6; bases outside the gene matches: 7. CDR3 nucleotide sequence: TGCGCCAGCAGCAGTTCGGACAGGGGCCAGACCCAGTACTTC. This sequence encodes CASSSSDRGQTQYF.

This clone appeared a single time. The rearrangement uses TRBV6-5 and TRBJ1-6; D gene uncertain. V gave up 9 bases and J gave up 0 bases, with 6 bases separating them. The CDR3 has 13 residues. CDR1 and CDR2 from the germline V gene are MNHEY and SVGAGI. CDR3 DNA sequence: TGTGCCAGTTCCAGCTCCTATAATTCACCCCTCCACTTT. Protein product: CASSSSYNSPLHF.

The J gene is TRBJ2-1, the V gene TRBV6-5; TRBD2 aligns across 9 bases. The CDR3 has 16 residues. Trimming took 1 base from V and 6 from J; bases not matched to a gene: 7. Germline CDR1 and CDR2: MNHEY and SVGAGI. The CDR3 is CASSYYLAGKANEQFF. The CDR3 DNA follows: TGTGCCAGCAGTTACTATCTAGCGGGGAAAGCCAATGAGCAGTTCTTC.

The chain is built from TRBV3-1 (or the pseudogene TRBV3-2) and TRBJ2-3; 10 positions match TRBD2. The CDR3 is 16 residues long. J gave up 6 bases and V 6 bases, and 12 bases lay outside the gene matches. Germline V gives CDR1 LGHDT, CDR2 YNNKEL (reference sequence). This chain's CDR3 is CASSKWLAGDVDTQYF. Here the CDR3 DNA reads TGTGCCAGCAGTAAATGGCTAGCGGGAGACGTGGATACGCAGTATTTT.

Turning to this clone: Other DNA sequences of this sample code for an identical CDR3. The rearrangement joins TRBV7-9 to TRBJ2-7, with 13 bases aligning to TRBD2. V shed 4 bases, J shed 4 bases, and the junction held 1 base outside the gene matches. This CDR3 is built from 14 residues. The germline gives CDR1 SEHNR, CDR2 FQNEAQ (reference sequence). As DNA, the CDR3 is TGTGCCAGCAGCTGGACTAGCGGGAGTTACGAGCAGTACTTC. It specifies CASSWTSGSYEQYF.

The chain joins TRBV27 to TRBJ2-7, with a weak D call TRBD1 (5 bases). Looked up from germline, CDR1 is MNHEY and CDR2 is SMNVEV (reference sequence). V lost 3 bases and J 0 bases, leaving 9 bases between the germline ends. This CDR3 contains 14 residues. The DNA for the CDR3 is TGTGCCAGCAGTTTCGGACACCTCTCCTACGAGCAGTACTTC. This sequence encodes CASSFGHLSYEQYF.

In DNA form, the CDR3 reads TGCGCCAGCAGCCAAGGACTCCGGAACAATGAGCAGTTCTTC. This translates into CASSQGLRNNEQFF. This chain joins TRBV4-1 and TRBJ2-1; the D is unclear. Germline CDR1 MGHRA, CDR2 YSYEKL. The CDR3 runs to 14 residues. V was clipped by 1 base and J by 5 bases, with 9 bases between them.

The chain has TRBV6-5 and TRBJ1-5, with 7 positions matching TRBD1. CDR3 length equals 14 residues. V shed 6 bases, J shed 1 base, and the junction held 3 bases outside the gene matches. Germline lookup yields CDR1 MNHEY and CDR2 SVGAGI. CDR3 bases: TGTGCCAGCAGAGCGACAGGGAGCAATCAGCCCCAGCATTTT. This gives the protein CASRATGSNQPQHF.

The chain is built from TRBV19 and TRBJ1-5; D remains unclear. There are 14 residues in the CDR3. The germline V gene encodes CDR1 LNHDA and CDR2 SQIVND (reference sequence). The V and J ends lost 5 bases and 2 bases respectively, with 10 bases between them. For the CDR3, the DNA is TGTGCCAGTAGTGGGCTTAGCGGCAATCAGCCCCAGCATTTT. Translation gives CASSGLSGNQPQHF.

This chain connects TRBV7-2 to TRBJ1-3, with 9 bases matching TRBD1. Germline V gene sequence: CDR1 SGHTA, CDR2 FQGNSA. V trimming: 3 bases; J trimming: 2 bases; junction bases outside the gene matches: 8. This CDR3 has 17 residues. The DNA of the CDR3 is TGTGCCAGCAGCTTTTCACAGGGGGCAGCGACTGGAAACACCATATATTTT. Translated: CASSFSQGAATGNTIYF.

The chain couples TRBV28 to TRBJ2-2, with D perhaps matching TRBD1 (5 bases). This CDR3 has 15 amino acids. The germline gives CDR1 MDHEN, CDR2 SYDVKM. The germline V and J ends were trimmed by 5 bases and 2 bases, with 12 bases remaining between them. The CDR3 spells CASSRRQINTGELFF. CDR3 nucleotides: TGTGCCAGCAGTAGAAGACAGATTAACACCGGGGAGCTGTTTTTT.

The rearrangement links TRBV24-1 to TRBJ2-1, with D possibly being TRBD1 (6 bases). V shed 2 bases and J shed 2 bases, with 9 bases lying between them. The CDR3 extends over 15 amino acids. CDR1 is KGHDR, CDR2 SFDVKD, per germline. Here the CDR3 reads CATSDSRGTYNEQFF. Here the CDR3 DNA reads TGTGCCACCAGTGATTCCAGGGGAACCTACAATGAGCAGTTCTTC.

The chain links TRBV5-4 to TRBJ2-1; maybe TRBD1 (6 bases). V was trimmed by 7 bases and J by 3 bases, leaving 17 bases between them. The length of the CDR3 is 15 residues. Germline V gives CDR1 SGHNT, CDR2 YYREEE (reference sequence). The CDR3 DNA sequence: TGTGCCAGCGGGGGCCCGGAATTCGGCTACAATGAGCAGTTCTTC. Its protein is CASGGPEFGYNEQFF.

CDR3 sequence reads: CASSVRAYEQYF. Written as DNA, the CDR3 is TGTGCCAGCAGTGTGAGAGCCTACGAGCAGTACTTC. The chain couples TRBV12-3 or TRBV12-4 to TRBJ2-7; D is undetermined. The V gene lost 5 bases and the J gene lost 2 bases, with 7 bases spanning the gap. The CDR3 has 12 residues.

The chain combines TRBV18 with TRBJ1-1; TRBD1 agrees at 7 bases. The CDR3 runs 12 residues. Unmatched junction bases numbered 4, after V lost 4 bases and J lost 8 bases. CDR1 is KGHSH and CDR2 is LQKENI in the germline V gene. In nucleotides, the CDR3 is TGTGCCAGCTCACTACAGGGGTTCGAAGCTTTCTTT. It specifies CASSLQGFEAFF.

The chain combines TRBV9 with TRBJ2-2; TRBD1 matches at 9 bases. After removal of 0 bases from V and 4 bases from J, the junction contained 4 bases not matched to a gene. Germline loops: CDR1 SGDLS, CDR2 YYNGEE. The CDR3 spans 16 residues. Written as DNA, the CDR3 is TGTGCCAGCAGCGTAGTCGTACAGGGGGCCACCGGGGAGCTGTTTTTT. Protein sequence: CASSVVVQGATGELFF.